This TCR beta chain derives from a study of Ad26.COV2.S vaccination and SARS-CoV-2 variants. This CDR3 contains 14 residues. Trimming took 11 bases from V and 5 from J, leaving 21 bases between them. CDR1 is LGHDT and CDR2 is YNNKEL in the germline V gene (reference sequence). Clones were read by immunoSEQ multiplex PCR, and TCRdb kept only the in-frame ones, dropping some. The table shows about 680,000 clones, with approximately 88% occurring only once. This clone was seen only once. Stated treatment: roughly 18 received Ad26.COV2.S at low or high dose, single or two shots; 5 received placebo; per-sample allocation not given. Collection of the samples took place on day 63 after the first injection of vaccine or placebo.

The specimen was peripheral blood, collected in a trial of Ad26.COV2.S vaccine versus placebo. The rearrangement uses TRBV3-1 (or the pseudogene TRBV3-2) and TRBJ2-5, with a tentative D call TRBD1 (5 bases). The clonotype originates from a person aged 18 to 59 who received the Ad26.COV2.S COVID-19 vaccine or a placebo. The CDR3 here is CASQRREKWETQYF. For the CDR3, the DNA is TGTGCCTCTCAGCGCAGGGAAAAGTGGGAGACCCAGTACTTC.